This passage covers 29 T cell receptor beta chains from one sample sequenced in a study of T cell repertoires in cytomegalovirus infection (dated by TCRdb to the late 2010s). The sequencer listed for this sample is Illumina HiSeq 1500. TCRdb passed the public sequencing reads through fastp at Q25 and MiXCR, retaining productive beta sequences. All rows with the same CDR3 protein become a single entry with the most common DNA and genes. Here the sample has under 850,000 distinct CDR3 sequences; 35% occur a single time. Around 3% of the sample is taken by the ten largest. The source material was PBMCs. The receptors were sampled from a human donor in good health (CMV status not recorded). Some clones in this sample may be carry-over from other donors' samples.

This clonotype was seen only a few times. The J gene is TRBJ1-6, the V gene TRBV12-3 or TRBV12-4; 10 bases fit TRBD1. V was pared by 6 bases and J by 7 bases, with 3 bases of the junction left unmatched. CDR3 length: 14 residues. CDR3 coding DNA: TGTGCCAGCAGGGGGACAGGGGTAAATTCACCCCTCCACTTT. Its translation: CASRGTGVNSPLHF.

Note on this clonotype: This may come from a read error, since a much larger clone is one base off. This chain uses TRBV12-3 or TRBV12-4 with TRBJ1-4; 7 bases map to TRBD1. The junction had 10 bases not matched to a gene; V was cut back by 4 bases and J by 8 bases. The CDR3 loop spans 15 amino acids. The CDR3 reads CASSSVDREREKLFF. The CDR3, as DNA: TGTGCCAGCAGTTCCGTTGACAGGGAACGGGAAAAACTGTTTTTT.

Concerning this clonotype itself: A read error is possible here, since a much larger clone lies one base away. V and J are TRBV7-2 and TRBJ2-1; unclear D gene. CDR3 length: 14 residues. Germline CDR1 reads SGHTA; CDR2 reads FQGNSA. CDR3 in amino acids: CASSFTVSYKEQFF. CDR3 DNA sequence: TGTGCCAGCAGCTTTACAGTCTCCTACAAGGAGCAGTTCTTC.

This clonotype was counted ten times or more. CDR3 sequence: CASSLTVPGSPLHF. The CDR3 nucleotides read TGTGCCAGCAGTCTTACGGTACCGGGGTCACCCCTCCACTTT. The chain links TRBV7-8 to TRBJ1-6, with D hard to call. The length of the CDR3 is 14 residues. Germline-derived CDR1 and CDR2 are SGHVS and FQNEAQ. Trimming pared 6 bases from V and 10 bases from J, leaving 16 bases between.

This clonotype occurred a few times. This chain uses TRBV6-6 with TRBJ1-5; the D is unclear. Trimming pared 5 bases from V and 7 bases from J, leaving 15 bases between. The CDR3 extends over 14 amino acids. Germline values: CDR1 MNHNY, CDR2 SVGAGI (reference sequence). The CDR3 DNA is TGTGCCAGCAGTGCCGGGCCCACCGGGCAGCCCCAGCATTTT. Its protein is CASSAGPTGQPQHF.

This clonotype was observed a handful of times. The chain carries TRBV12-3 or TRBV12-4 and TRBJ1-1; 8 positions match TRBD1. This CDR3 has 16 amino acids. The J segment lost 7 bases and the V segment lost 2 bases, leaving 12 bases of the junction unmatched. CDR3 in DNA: TGTGCCAGCAGTTTAATGTTAAGCAGGGGGCATGGTGAAGCTTTCTTT. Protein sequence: CASSLMLSRGHGEAFF.

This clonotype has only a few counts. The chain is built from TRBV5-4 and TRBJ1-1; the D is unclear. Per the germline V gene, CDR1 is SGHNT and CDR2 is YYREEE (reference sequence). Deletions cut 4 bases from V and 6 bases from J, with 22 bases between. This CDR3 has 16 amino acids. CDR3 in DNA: TGTGCCAGCAGCCCCAGCTTTGACCGGGCTAGAGCTGAAGCTTTCTTT. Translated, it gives CASSPSFDRARAEAFF. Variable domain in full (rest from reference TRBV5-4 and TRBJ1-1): ETGVTQSPTHLIKTRGQQVTLRCSSQSGHNTVSWYQQALGQGPQFIFQYYREEENGRGNFPPRFSGLQFPNYSSELNVNALELDDSALYLCASSPSFDRARAEAFFGQGTRLTVV.

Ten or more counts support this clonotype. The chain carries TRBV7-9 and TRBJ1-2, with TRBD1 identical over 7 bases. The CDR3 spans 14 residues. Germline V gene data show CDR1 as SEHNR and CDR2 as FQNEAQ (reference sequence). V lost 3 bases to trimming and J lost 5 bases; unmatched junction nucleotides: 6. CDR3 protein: CASSFGDSRYGYTF. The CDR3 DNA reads TGTGCCAGCAGCTTTGGGGACAGCAGATATGGCTACACCTTC. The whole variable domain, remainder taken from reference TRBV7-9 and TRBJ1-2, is DTGVSQNPRHKITKRGQNVTFRCDPISEHNRLYWYRQTLGQGPEFLTYFQNEAQLEKSRLLSDRFSAERPKGSFSTLEIQRTEQGDSAMYLCASSFGDSRYGYTFGSGTRLTVV.

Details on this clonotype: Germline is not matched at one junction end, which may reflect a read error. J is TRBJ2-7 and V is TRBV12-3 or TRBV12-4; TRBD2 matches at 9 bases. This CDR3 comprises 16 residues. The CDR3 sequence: CASRLQARGLAIEQSF. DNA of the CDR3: TGTGCCAGCAGATTGCAAGCCCGAGGACTAGCGATCGAGCAGTCCTTC.

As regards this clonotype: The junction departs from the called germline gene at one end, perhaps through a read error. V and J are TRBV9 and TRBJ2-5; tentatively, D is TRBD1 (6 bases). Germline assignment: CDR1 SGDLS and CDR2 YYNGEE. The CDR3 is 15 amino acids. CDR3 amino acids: CSSSVTQGTQETQYF. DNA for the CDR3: TGTTCCAGCAGCGTAACTCAGGGGACCCAAGAGACCCAGTACTTC.

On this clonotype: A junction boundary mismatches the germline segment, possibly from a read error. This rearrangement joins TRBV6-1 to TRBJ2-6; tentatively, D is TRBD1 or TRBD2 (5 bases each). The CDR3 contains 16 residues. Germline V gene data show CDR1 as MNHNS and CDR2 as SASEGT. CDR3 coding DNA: TGTGCCAGCAGTTACGGCAGGGACCCTGGGGCCAACGTCCTGAATTTC. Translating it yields CASSYGRDPGANVLNF.

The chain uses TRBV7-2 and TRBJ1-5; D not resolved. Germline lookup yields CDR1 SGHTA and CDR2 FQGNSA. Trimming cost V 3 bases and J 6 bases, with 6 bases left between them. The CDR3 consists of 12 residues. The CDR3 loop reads CASSLDCQPQHF. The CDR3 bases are TGTGCCAGCAGCTTGGACTGTCAGCCCCAGCATTTT.

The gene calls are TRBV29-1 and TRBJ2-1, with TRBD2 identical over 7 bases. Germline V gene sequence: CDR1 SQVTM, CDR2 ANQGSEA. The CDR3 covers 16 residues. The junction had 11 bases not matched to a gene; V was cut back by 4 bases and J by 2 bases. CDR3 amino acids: CSVGKRGGETYNEQFF. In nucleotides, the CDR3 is TGCAGCGTTGGGAAGCGTGGGGGGGAGACCTACAATGAGCAGTTCTTC.

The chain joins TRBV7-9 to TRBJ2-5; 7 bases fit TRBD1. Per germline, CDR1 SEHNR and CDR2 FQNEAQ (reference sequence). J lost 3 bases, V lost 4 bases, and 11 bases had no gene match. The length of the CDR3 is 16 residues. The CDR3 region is CASSSARGPEEETQYF. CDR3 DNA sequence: TGTGCCAGCAGCTCCGCTAGGGGGCCAGAGGAAGAGACCCAGTACTTC.

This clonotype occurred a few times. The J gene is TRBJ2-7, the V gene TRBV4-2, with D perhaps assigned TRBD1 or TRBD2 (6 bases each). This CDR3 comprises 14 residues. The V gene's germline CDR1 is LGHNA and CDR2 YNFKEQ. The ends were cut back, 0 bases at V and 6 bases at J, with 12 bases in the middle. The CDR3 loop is CASSQDQGGFEQYF. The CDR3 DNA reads TGTGCCAGCAGCCAAGATCAAGGGGGGTTCGAGCAGTACTTC.

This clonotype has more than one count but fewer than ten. The CDR3 here is CASSHRQGTSQPQHF. The CDR3 DNA sequence: TGCGCCAGCAGCCACAGACAGGGGACTAGTCAGCCCCAGCATTTT. The J gene is TRBJ1-5, the V gene TRBV4-1; 8 bases align to TRBD1. CDR1 and CDR2 from the germline V gene are MGHRA and YSYEKL. CDR3 size: 15 residues. After removal of 3 bases from V and 6 bases from J, the junction contained 7 bases not matched to a gene.

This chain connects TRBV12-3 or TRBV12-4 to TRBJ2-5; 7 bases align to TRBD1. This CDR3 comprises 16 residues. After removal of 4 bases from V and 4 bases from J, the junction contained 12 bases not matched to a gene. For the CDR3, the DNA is TGTGCCAGCAGTTATGGGAAACAGGGGTGGGGAGAGACCCAGTACTTC. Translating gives CASSYGKQGWGETQYF.

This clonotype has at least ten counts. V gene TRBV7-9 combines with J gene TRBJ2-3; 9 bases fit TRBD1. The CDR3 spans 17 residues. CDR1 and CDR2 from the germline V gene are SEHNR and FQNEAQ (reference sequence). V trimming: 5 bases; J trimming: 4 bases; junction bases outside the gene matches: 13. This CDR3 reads CASSLFPGTGIPDTQYF. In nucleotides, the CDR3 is TGTGCCAGCAGCCTGTTTCCTGGGACAGGGATCCCAGATACGCAGTATTTT.

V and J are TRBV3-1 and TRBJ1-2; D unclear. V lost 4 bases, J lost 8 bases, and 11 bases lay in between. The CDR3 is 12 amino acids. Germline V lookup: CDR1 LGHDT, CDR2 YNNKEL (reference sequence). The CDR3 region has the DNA TGTGCCAGCAGCCCCGGCGGGAAAGGCTACACCTTC. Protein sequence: CASSPGGKGYTF. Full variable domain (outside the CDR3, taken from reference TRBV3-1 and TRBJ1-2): DTAVSQTPKYLVTQMGNDKSIKCEQNLGHDTMYWYKQDSKKFLKIMFSYNNKELIINETVPNRFSPKSPDKAHLNLHINSLELGDSAVYFCASSPGGKGYTFGSGTRLTVV.

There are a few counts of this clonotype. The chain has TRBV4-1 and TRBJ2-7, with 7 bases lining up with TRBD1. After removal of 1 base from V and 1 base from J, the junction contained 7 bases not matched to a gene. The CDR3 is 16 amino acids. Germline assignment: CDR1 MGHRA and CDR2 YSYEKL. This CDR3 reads CASSQGGQKVSYEQYF. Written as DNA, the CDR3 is TGCGCCAGCAGCCAAGGGGGACAGAAAGTGTCCTACGAGCAGTACTTC.

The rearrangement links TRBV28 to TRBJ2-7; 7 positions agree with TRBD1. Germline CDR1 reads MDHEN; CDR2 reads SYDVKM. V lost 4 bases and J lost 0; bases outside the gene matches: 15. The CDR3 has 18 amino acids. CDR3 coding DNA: TGTGCCAGCAGTTCCCCCATTGTATCGGGACAGAGCTCCTACGAGCAGTACTTC. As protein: CASSSPIVSGQSSYEQYF.

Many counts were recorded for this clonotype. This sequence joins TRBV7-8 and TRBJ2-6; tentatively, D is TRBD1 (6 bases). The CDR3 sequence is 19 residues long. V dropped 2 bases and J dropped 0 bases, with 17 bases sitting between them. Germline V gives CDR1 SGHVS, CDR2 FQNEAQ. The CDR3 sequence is CASSLTSRGFNSGANVLTF. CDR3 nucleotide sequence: TGTGCCAGCAGCTTAACCAGCAGGGGCTTCAACTCTGGGGCCAACGTCCTGACTTTC.

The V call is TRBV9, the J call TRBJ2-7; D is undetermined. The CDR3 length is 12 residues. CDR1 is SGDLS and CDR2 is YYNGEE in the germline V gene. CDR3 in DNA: TGTGCTCAAAAACAAATCACCTACGAGCAGTACTTC. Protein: CAQKQITYEQYF.

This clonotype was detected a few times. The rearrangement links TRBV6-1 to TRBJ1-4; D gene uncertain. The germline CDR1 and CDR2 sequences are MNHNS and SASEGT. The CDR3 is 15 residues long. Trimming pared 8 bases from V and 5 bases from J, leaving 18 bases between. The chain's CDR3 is CASPCLESANEKLFF. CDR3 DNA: TGTGCCAGCCCCTGCCTCGAATCGGCGAATGAAAAACTGTTTTTT.

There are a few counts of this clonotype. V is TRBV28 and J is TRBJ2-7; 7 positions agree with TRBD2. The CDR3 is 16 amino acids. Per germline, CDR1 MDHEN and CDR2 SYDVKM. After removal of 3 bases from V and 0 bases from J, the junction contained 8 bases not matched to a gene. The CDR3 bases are TGTGCCAGCAGTTTGGAAAAGCGGGGAATCTCCTACGAGCAGTACTTC. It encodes CASSLEKRGISYEQYF.

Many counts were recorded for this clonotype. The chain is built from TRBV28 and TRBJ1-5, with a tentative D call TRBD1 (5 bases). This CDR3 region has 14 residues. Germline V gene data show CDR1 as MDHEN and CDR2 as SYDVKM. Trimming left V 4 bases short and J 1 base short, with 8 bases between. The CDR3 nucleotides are TGTGCCAGCAGTTCGTGGGGGAGCAATCAGCCCCAGCATTTT. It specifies CASSSWGSNQPQHF.

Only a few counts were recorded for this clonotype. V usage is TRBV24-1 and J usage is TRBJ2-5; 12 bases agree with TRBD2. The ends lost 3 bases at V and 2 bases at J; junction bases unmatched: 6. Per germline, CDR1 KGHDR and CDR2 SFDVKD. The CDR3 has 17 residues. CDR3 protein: CATSDPGLAGRQETQYF. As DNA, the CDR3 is TGTGCCACCAGTGATCCCGGACTAGCGGGGCGACAAGAGACCCAGTACTTC.

This chain's CDR3 is CAISESRKIVYGDTQYF. The CDR3, as DNA: TGTGCCATCAGTGAATCCCGGAAAATAGTGTATGGGGATACGCAGTATTTT. The chain links TRBV10-3 to TRBJ2-3; D ambiguous. V was trimmed by 3 bases and J by 6 bases, leaving 22 bases between them. Looked up from germline, CDR1 is ENHRY and CDR2 is SYGVKD. This CDR3 has 17 residues.

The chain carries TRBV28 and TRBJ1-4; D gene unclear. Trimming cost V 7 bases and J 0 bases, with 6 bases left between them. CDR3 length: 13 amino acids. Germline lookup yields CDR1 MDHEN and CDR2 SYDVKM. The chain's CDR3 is CASNSPTNEKLFF. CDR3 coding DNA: TGTGCCAGCAACTCTCCAACTAATGAAAAACTGTTTTTT.